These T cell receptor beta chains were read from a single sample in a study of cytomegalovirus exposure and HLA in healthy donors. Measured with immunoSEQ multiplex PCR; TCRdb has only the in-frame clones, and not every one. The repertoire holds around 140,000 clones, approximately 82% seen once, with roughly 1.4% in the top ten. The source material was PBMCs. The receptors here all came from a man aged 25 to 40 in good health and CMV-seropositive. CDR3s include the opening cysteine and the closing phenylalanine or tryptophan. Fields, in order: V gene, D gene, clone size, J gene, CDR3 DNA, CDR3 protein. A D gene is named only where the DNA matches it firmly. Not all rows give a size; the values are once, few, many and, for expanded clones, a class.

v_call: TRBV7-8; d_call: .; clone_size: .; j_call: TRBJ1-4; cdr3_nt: TGTGCCAGCAGCCCCACTGACTCAACTAATGAAAAACTGTTTTTT; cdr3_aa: CASSPTDSTNEKLFF
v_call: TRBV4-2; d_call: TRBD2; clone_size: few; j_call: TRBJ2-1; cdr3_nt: TGTGCCAGCAGCAATGGACGAGCGGGAGCCAATGAGCAGTTCTTC; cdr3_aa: CASSNGRAGANEQFF
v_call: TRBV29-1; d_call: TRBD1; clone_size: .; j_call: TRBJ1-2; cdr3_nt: TGCAGCGCAAACGCGGACAGGGTAGGCTACACCTTC; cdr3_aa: CSANADRVGYTF
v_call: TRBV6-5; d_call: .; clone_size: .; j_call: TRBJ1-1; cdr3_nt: TGTGCCAGCAGTGAACCTAAGACAGCTGAAGCTTTCTTT; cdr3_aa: CASSEPKTAEAFF
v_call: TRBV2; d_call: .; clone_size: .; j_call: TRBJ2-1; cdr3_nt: TGTGCCAGCAGTGAATGGCAGGGCGGTTCCAATGAGCAGTTCTTC; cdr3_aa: CASSEWQGGSNEQFF
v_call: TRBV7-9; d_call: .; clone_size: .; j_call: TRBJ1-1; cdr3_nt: TGTGCCAGCAGCTTAGATGGAGGTGAAGCTTTCTTT; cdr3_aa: CASSLDGGEAFF
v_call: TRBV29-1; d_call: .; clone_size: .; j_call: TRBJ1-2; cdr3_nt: TGCAGCGCCCCATCGGGATCCAGTACCTATGGCTACACCTTC; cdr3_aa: CSAPSGSSTYGYTF
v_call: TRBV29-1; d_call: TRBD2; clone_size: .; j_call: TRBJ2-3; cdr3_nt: TGCAGCGTAACCACTAGCGCCAAAGATACGCAGTATTTT; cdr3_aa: CSVTTSAKDTQYF
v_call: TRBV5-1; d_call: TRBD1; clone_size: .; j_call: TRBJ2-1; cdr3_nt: TGCGCCAGCAGCTGGCCATCCGGGACAGGGATTCCATCCTTGACCTACAATGAGCAGTTCTTC; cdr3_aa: CASSWPSGTGIPSLTYNEQFF
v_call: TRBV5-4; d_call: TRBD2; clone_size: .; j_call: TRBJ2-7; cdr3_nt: TGTGCCAGCAGCCCTAAAGGACTAGCGGGAGGGTCCGAGCAGTACTTC; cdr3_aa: CASSPKGLAGGSEQYF
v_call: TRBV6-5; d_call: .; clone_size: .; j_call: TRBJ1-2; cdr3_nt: TGTGCCAGCACTAGGGGTTGGGGCTACACCTTC; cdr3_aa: CASTRGWGYTF
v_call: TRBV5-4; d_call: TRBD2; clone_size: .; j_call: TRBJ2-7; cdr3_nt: TGTGCCAGCAGCGGGGGCGGACTAGCGGGAGGGCCAAGATCCGAGCAGTACTTC; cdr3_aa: CASSGGGLAGGPRSEQYF
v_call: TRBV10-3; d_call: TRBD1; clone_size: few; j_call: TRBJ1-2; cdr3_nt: TGTGCCATCAATCCAGGGGGTTGGGGCTACACCTTC; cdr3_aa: CAINPGGWGYTF
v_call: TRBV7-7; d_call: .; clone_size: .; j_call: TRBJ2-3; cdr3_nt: TGTGCCAGCAGTCCGGGACTGGGATCCAATACGCAGTATTTT; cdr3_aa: CASSPGLGSNTQYF
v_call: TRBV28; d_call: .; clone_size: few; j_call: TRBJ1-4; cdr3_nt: TGTGCCAGCAGTAGTCCGGGACAAACGACAGAAAAACTGTTTTTT; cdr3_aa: CASSSPGQTTEKLFF
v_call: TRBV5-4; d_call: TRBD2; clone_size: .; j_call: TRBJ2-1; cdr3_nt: TGTGCCAGCAGCTTCTTTGTCGGGGGGGCCTACAATGAGCAGTTCTTC; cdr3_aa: CASSFFVGGAYNEQFF
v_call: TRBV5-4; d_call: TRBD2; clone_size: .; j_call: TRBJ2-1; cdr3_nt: TGTGCCAGCAGCTCCGGGACTAGCGGGCCCGACAATGAGCAGTTCTTC; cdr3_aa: CASSSGTSGPDNEQFF
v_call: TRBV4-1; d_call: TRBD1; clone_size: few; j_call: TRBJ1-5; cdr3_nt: TGCGCCAGCAGCCAAGTACCAGGGGGCCCGGTCAATCAGCCCCAGCATTTT; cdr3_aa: CASSQVPGGPVNQPQHF
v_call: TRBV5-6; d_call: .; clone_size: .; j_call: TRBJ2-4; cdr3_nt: TGTGCCAGCCGCCCAAGGAGCTATGCAAACATTCAGTACTTC; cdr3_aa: CASRPRSYANIQYF
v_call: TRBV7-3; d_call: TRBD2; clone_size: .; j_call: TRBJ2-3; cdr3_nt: TGTGCCAGCAGCTCAGCGGGAGGGGGAGATACGCAGTATTTT; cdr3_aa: CASSSAGGGDTQYF
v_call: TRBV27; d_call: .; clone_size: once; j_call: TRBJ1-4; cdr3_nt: TGTGCCAGCACCTCAAGCTTCCACACAGATGAAAAACTGTTTTTT; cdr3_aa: CASTSSFHTDEKLFF
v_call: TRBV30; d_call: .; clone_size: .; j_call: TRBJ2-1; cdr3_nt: TGTGCCTGGAGTGTAGTGGCGGCGGGGAAGGGCAATGAGCAGTTCTTC; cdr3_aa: CAWSVVAAGKGNEQFF
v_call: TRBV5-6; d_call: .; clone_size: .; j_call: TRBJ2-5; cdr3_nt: TGTGCCAGCAGCTTGCTCGGGAAAGCCCAGTACTTC; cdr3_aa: CASSLLGKAQYF
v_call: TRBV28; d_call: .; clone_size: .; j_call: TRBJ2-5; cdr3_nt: TGTGCCAGCAGTACTTATCAGACCCAGTACTTC; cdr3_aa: CASSTYQTQYF
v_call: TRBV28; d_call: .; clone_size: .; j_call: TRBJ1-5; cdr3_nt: TGTGCCAGCAGTTTATTTAGCCTGAATCAGCCCCAGCATTTT; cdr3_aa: CASSLFSLNQPQHF
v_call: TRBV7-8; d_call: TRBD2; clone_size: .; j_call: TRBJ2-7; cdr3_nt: TGTGCCAGCAGCCCGGGGGGTACGGGAGCAGAGCAGTACTTC; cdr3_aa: CASSPGGTGAEQYF
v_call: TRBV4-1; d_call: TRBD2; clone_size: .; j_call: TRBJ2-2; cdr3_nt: TGCGCCAGCAGCTTTAGCGGGGGGGCCGACGGGGAGCTGTTTTTT; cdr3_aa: CASSFSGGADGELFF
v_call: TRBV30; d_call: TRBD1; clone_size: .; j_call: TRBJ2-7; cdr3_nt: TGTGCCTGGAAACCTACTGTCCCGGGACAGGCCTACGAGCAGTACTTC; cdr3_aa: CAWKPTVPGQAYEQYF
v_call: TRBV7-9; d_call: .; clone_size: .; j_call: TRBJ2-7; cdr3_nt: TGTGCCAGCAGCTTTGGCTTTTCCTACGAGCAGTACTTC; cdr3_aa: CASSFGFSYEQYF
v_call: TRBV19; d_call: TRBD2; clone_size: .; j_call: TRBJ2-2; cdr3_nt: TGTGCCAGTAGTATTAGCGGGGGGGCCACCGGGGAGCTGTTTTTT; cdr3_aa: CASSISGGATGELFF
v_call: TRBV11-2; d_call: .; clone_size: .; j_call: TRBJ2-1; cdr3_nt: TGTGCCAGCAGCTTTGACGGGGTTCGAGGTGAGCAGTTCTTC; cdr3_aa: CASSFDGVRGEQFF
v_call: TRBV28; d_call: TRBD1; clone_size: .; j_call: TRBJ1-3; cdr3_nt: TGTGCCAGCAGGGAGGGACAGGGGGCCGGCTCTGGAAACACCATATATTTT; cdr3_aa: CASREGQGAGSGNTIYF
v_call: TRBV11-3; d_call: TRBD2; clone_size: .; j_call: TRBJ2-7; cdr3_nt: TGTGCCAGCAGCGTCACTAGCGGACACTCCTACGAGCAGTACTTC; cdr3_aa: CASSVTSGHSYEQYF
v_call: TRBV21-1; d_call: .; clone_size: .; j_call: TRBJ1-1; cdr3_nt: TGTGCCAGCAGCAAAGCGGCAGACTCTGAATGTGTGAACACTGAAGCTTTCTTT; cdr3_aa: CASSKAADSECVNTEAFF
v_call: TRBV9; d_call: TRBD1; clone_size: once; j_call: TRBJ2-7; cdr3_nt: TGTGCCAGCAGCGTAGGTATAGGGGGCCACTTATACGAGCAGTACTTC; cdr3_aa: CASSVGIGGHLYEQYF
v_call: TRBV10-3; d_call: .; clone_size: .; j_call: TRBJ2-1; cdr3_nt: TGTGCCATCAGTGAGCCCGGGGGACCTCAGGAGAATGAGCAGTTCTTC; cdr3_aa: CAISEPGGPQENEQFF
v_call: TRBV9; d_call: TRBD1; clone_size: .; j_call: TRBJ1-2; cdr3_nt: TGTGCCAGCAGCACCTCCGGGACAGCCTATGGCTACACCTTC; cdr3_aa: CASSTSGTAYGYTF
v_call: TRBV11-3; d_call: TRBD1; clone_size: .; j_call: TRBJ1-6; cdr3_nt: TGTGCCAGCAGCCGACAGGGCCCTCAAGGACCCCTCCACTTT; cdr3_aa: CASSRQGPQGPLHF
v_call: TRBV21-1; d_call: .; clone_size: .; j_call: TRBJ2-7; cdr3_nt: TGTGCCAGCAGCAAAACCGCACCGCGTATTTACGAGCAGTACTTC; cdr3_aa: CASSKTAPRIYEQYF
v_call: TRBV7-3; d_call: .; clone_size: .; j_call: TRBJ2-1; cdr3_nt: TGTGCCAGCAGCTACCAACAGGGAAATGAGCAGTTCTTC; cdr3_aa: CASSYQQGNEQFF
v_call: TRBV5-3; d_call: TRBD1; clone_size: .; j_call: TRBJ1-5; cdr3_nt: TGTGCCAGAAGCCGTGACAGGGGGACGAGGAGGCCCCAGCATTTT; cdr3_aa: CARSRDRGTRRPQHF
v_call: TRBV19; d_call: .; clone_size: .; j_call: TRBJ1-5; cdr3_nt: TGTGCCAGTAAATCGATACAGGGTAATCAGCCCCAGCATTTT; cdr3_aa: CASKSIQGNQPQHF
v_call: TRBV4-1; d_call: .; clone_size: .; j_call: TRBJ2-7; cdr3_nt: .; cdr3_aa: CASSQDWGRGAYF
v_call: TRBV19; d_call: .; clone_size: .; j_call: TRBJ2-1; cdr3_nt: TGTGCCAGTAGTAAGGACAGTTCCTACAATGAGCAGTTCTTC; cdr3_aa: CASSKDSSYNEQFF
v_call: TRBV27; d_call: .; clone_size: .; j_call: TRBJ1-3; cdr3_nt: TGTGCCAGCAGCCCTCAGCAGGGGTACGGAAACACCATATATTTT; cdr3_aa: CASSPQQGYGNTIYF
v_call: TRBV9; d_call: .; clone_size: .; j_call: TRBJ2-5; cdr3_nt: TGTGCCAGCAGTGGGGGTTCGGGAGTGGGTGAGACCCAGTACTTC; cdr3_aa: CASSGGSGVGETQYF
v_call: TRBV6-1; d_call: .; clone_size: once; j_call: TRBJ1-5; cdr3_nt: TGTGCCAGCAGCCCCCAGGATAATGGGAATCAGCCCCAGCATTTT; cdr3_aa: CASSPQDNGNQPQHF
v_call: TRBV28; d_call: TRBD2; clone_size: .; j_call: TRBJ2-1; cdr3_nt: TGTGCCAGCAGTGCTAGCGGGAGCTCCTACAATGAGCAGTTCTTC; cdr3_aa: CASSASGSSYNEQFF
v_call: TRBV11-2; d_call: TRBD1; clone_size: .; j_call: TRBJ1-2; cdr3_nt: TGTGCCAGCAGCTTAGATACAGGGGGGTATGGCTACACCTTC; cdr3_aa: CASSLDTGGYGYTF
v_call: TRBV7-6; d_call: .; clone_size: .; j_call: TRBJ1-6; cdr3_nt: TGTGCCAGCAGCCCCCAGGGGAGCACCTATAATTCACCCCTCCACTTT; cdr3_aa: CASSPQGSTYNSPLHF
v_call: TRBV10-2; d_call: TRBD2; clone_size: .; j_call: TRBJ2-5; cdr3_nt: TGCGCCAGCTCCCCTCAAAGCGGGAGGGGCCAGACCCAGTACTTC; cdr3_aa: CASSPQSGRGQTQYF
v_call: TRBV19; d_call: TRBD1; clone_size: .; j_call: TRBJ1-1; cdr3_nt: TGTGCCAGTAGTACAGACAGGGGGTTAACTGAAGCTTTCTTT; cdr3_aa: CASSTDRGLTEAFF
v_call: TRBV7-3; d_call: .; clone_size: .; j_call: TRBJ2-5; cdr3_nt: TGTGCCAGCAGCTTATCGTCGGGGAACCAAGAGACCCAGTACTTC; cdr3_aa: CASSLSSGNQETQYF
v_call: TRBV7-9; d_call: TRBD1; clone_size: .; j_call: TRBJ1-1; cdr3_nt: TGTGCCAGCATGTCCGGGACAGGGCTGACTGAAGCTTTCTTT; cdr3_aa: CASMSGTGLTEAFF
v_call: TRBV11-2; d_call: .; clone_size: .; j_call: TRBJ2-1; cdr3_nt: TGTGCCAGCAGCCGACTTGGACAGTCCTACAATGAGCAGTTCTTC; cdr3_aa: CASSRLGQSYNEQFF
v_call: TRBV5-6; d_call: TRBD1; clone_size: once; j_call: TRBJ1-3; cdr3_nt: TGTGCCAGCAGCCCCGGGACAGGGGGACTTAGCTCTGGAAACACCATATATTTT; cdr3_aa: CASSPGTGGLSSGNTIYF
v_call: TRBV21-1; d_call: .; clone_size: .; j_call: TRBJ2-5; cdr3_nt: TGTGCCAGCAGCTGTCCCGGGACTAGCGCGGAGACCCAGTACTTC; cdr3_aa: CASSCPGTSAETQYF
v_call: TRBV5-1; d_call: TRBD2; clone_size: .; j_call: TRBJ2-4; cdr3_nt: TGCGCCAGCAGCATCATAGCGGGGGGCGGGGACATTCAGTACTTC; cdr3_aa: CASSIIAGGGDIQYF